There are many counts of the clone carrying this T cell receptor beta chain. Its antigen is not known. The TCRbeta library was prepared with unique molecular identifiers. TCRdb recomputed calls from the PCR reads with MiXCR, one row per CDR3 protein. The sample has 200,000 or so distinct CDR3 sequences, roughly 6.5% seen once. The sample originates from a study of T-cell reconstitution after alpha-beta-depleted transplantation in children. Whole-study results and caveats: Reportedly, roughly two months post-transplant, alpha-beta T cells arose from several hundred expanded graft clones.

The receptor was isolated from a girl under three years old with combined immunodeficiency, due to receive a stem cell transplant. The source material was PBMCs, sampled before TCRalphabeta/CD19-depleted stem cell transplant.

Here the CDR3 reads CAEAGGLYNEQFF. The CDR3 nucleotides are TGTGCGGAAGCGGGAGGTCTTTACAATGAGCAGTTCTTC. This chain links TRBV7-7 with TRBJ2-1; 9 nucleotides match TRBD2. The length of the CDR3 is 13 residues. The V gene's germline CDR1 is SSHAT and CDR2 FNYEAQ (reference sequence).